This is a list of T cell receptor beta chains from one sample in a study of blood T cell repertoires in COVID-19. Produced via immunoSEQ multiplex PCR; TCRdb's table is partial and in-frame only. The sample holds hundreds of thousands of clones; 65% to 90% are singletons and the top ten take around 5.5%. The material sequenced was peripheral blood. The receptor source for this set is a man in his fifties or sixties with active or convalescent COVID-19. The CDR3 runs from the conserved cysteine through the conserved F or W. A D gene is named only where the DNA matches it firmly. A row's size may be missing; if present it is once, few, many or a size class.

D	size	V	J	CDR3	DNA
TRBD2	.	TRBV18	TRBJ2-1	CASSPPGLRGEQFF	TGTGCCAGCTCACCTCCGGGACTGCGGGGGGAGCAGTTCTTC
TRBD1	.	TRBV2	TRBJ1-1	CTGQGNTEAFF	TGTACCGGACAGGGAAACACTGAAGCTTTCTTT
.	.	TRBV3-1/TRBV3-2	TRBJ1-2	CASSQDYRGGGYGYTF	TGTGCCAGCAGCCAAGATTATAGGGGAGGTGGATATGGCTACACCTTC
.	few	TRBV6-6	TRBJ1-2	CASSSDRPLYGYTF	TGTGCCAGCAGTTCCGACAGACCCCTCTATGGCTACACCTTC
.	.	TRBV18	TRBJ2-3	CASSPITDTQYF	TGTGCCAGCTCACCCATCACAGATACGCAGTATTTT
.	.	TRBV6-5	TRBJ1-6	CASSPGPSPLHF	TGTGCCAGCAGTCCTGGGCCCTCACCCCTCCACTTT
.	few	TRBV6-5	TRBJ1-5	CASSSIPGGNQPQHF	TGTGCCAGCAGTTCCATCCCGGGGGGCAATCAGCCCCAGCATTTT
.	.	TRBV6-6	TRBJ1-6	CASSYPRGGSNSPLHF	TGTGCCAGCAGTTACCCTCGGGGGGGGTCGAATTCACCCCTCCACTTT
.	few	TRBV3-1/TRBV3-2	TRBJ1-2	CASSQADSGSYGYTF	TGTGCCAGCAGCCAAGCGGATTCCGGGTCCTATGGCTACACCTTC
.	once	TRBV5-8	TRBJ1-1	CASSSGQRTNTEAFF	TGTGCCAGCAGCTCGGGACAACGGACGAACACTGAAGCTTTCTTT
TRBD2	.	TRBV27	TRBJ2-7	CASRPLSLGRALHEQYF	TGTGCCAGCAGGCCCCTAAGTCTCGGGAGGGCCTTACACGAGCAGTACTTC
.	.	TRBV9	TRBJ1-4	CASSPHQDSLEKLFF	TGTGCCAGCAGCCCTCACCAGGACAGTCTTGAAAAACTGTTTTTT